These 10 T cell receptor beta chains originate from one sample sequenced in a study of OX40 agonist ivuxolimab in advanced cancers. Library construction relied on the immunoSEQ multiplex PCR assay. Held by TCRdb, this immuneACCESS table contains in-frame sequences only and omits some clones. Under half of the omission traces to an unresolved V gene where checked; the cause of the rest is unknown. The sample table shows 12,000 or so clones, and more than 65% are seen once. Approximately 41% of the sample is held by the ten biggest clonotypes. The sample here was CD4+ or CD8+ T cells sorted from blood, taken in a trial of the OX40 agonist ivuxolimab. The source of these receptors is an adult with an advanced solid tumor such as melanoma, head and neck, liver or kidney cancer.

This rearrangement joins TRBV9 to TRBJ2-7; 7 bases are shared with TRBD2. The trim removed 2 bases at V and 2 bases at J, leaving 4 bases unmatched. This CDR3 spans 14 amino acids. The germline CDR1 and CDR2 sequences are SGDLS and YYNGEE. The CDR3 reads CASSVSGAAYEQYF. In DNA, the CDR3 is TGTGCCAGCAGCGTCAGCGGGGCCGCCTACGAGCAGTACTTC.

This clone was seen a handful of times. The chain carries TRBV10-3 and TRBJ1-1; the D is unclear. This CDR3 is built from 11 residues. With 7 bases removed from V and 3 bases from J, the gap between germline ends came to 6 bases. Germline lookup yields CDR1 ENHRY and CDR2 SYGVKD. CDR3: CAIKEDTEAFF. DNA for the CDR3: TGTGCCATCAAGGAGGACACTGAAGCTTTCTTT.

The chain couples TRBV6-5 to TRBJ2-1; D is possibly TRBD1 (5 bases). Germline V gives CDR1 MNHEY, CDR2 SVGAGI. V lost 0 bases, J lost 7 bases, and 16 bases lay in between. This CDR3 has 16 residues. CDR3: CASSYSQGPPINEQFF. As DNA, the CDR3 is TGTGCCAGCAGTTACTCTCAGGGCCCCCCGATTAATGAGCAGTTCTTC.

By sample fraction, this clone is hyperexpanded. The chain is built from TRBV11-2 and TRBJ2-1; TRBD1 matches at 11 bases. The germline V gene has CDR1 SGHAT and CDR2 FQNNGV. The CDR3 covers 18 residues. V trimming: 1 base; J trimming: 0 bases; junction bases outside the gene matches: 5. The CDR3 is CASSLVFGTGGSYNEQFF. The CDR3 DNA reads TGTGCCAGCAGCTTAGTCTTCGGGACAGGGGGCTCCTACAATGAGCAGTTCTTC.

Details on this clone: The same CDR3 can be traced to other DNA sequences in this sample. The chain combines TRBV5-2 with TRBJ1-3. TRBV5-2 is described as a pseudogene. The CDR3 is 17 residues long. In DNA form, the CDR3 reads TGCGCCAGCAGCCAATACGGTGGTGAGAGCTCTGGAAACACCATATATTTT. This gives the protein CASSQYGGESSGNTIYF.

This chain connects TRBV7-9 to TRBJ2-1; 10 bases map to TRBD2. This CDR3 contains 17 residues. The V and J ends lost 0 bases and 4 bases, in that order; junction bases with no gene match: 6. Germline loops: CDR1 SEHNR, CDR2 FQNEAQ (reference sequence). The chain's CDR3 is CASSLAPGLASYNEQFF. CDR3 in DNA: TGTGCCAGCAGCTTAGCCCCGGGACTAGCGAGTTACAATGAGCAGTTCTTC.

This clone appeared a few times. The rearrangement links TRBV5-6 to TRBJ2-7; D uncertain. The CDR3 consists of 14 residues. Germline assignment: CDR1 SGHDT and CDR2 YYEEEE. Trimming stripped 0 bases from V and 2 bases from J, with 9 bases between. The CDR3 DNA reads TGTGCCAGCAGCTTGGGCACAGAGGCCTACGAGCAGTACTTC. It yields the protein CASSLGTEAYEQYF.

The chain uses TRBV4-3 and TRBJ2-1; perhaps TRBD1 as D (6 bases). The CDR3 sequence is 13 residues long. Trimming left V 1 base short and J 10 bases short, with 11 bases between. Germline-derived CDR1 and CDR2 are LGHNA and YSLEER. CDR3 sequence (DNA): TGCGCCAGCAGCCAAGGGACAGCCTTCGAGCAGTTCTTC. It codes for CASSQGTAFEQFF.

The chain carries TRBV2 and TRBJ2-1; 7 bases align to TRBD1. With 11 bases clipped from V and 10 bases from J, the junction kept 8 bases outside the gene matches. Germline V gives CDR1 SNHLY, CDR2 FYNNEI. CDR3 size: 11 residues. The CDR3 protein is CAVRQGWEQFF. The CDR3 DNA is TGTGCCGTTCGACAGGGTTGGGAGCAGTTCTTC. The whole variable domain, filled in from reference TRBV2 and TRBJ2-1, reads EPEVTQTPSHQVTQMGQEVILRCVPISNHLYFYWYRQILGQKVEFLVSFYNNEISEKSEIFDDQFSVERPDGSNFTLKIRSTKLEDSAMYFCAVRQGWEQFFGPGTRLTVL.

The rearrangement joins TRBV19 to TRBJ1-5; no clear D. The CDR3 extends over 15 amino acids. Trimming removed 2 bases at V and 0 bases at J, with 8 bases between. The germline gives CDR1 LNHDA, CDR2 SQIVND (reference sequence). The CDR3 nucleotides read TGTGCCAGTAGTATAACGATCTATAGCAATCAGCCCCAGCATTTT. Translation gives CASSITIYSNQPQHF.